The T cell receptor beta chain described here comes from a study of CXCR3-negative and CXCR3-positive naive CD8 T cells. Study-wide results and limits: CXCR3-positive naive cells carried more hydrophobic TRB CDR3s than CXCR3-negative ones.

This CDR3 is built from 15 residues. Per germline, CDR1 SGHTA and CDR2 FQGNSA. Concerning this clonotype itself: The antigen remains undetermined.

All TRB cDNA libraries came from 5' RACE performed with UMI labels. TCRdb re-called the 5' RACE reads; every CDR3 protein appears as one record, without DNA. Its listing shows 55,000 to 75,000 distinct CDR3 sequences. The V gene is TRBV7-2, the J gene TRBJ2-1; the D gene TCRdb calls, TRBD1, cannot be checked with no DNA. The sample taken for sequencing was naive CXCR3+ CD8+ T cells from blood. Subset meaning: CD45RO-CCR7+CD27+CD95- naive CD8+ T cells expressing CXCR3 (TNR3+). The source is a human donor in good health. Some clones in this sample may be carry-over from other donors' samples. The CDR3 loop reads CASSLGQGAGNEQFF.